The 8 T cell receptor beta chains reported below all come from one sample, sequenced in a study of CD8 T cells in ankylosing spondylitis. TCRdb independently ran MiXCR on the 5' RACE reads; one entry per CDR3 protein. The sample gives 200,000 to 250,000 distinct CDR3 sequences, over 9.5% of which show up once; 21% is in the top ten. Specimen: blood, either unsorted or a sorted T cell fraction (not recorded which). These receptors originate from a male donor with ankylosing spondylitis or in good health (not recorded which).

This clonotype was detected ten times or more. The genes are TRBV5-1 and TRBJ2-7, with D perhaps being TRBD1 or TRBD2 (5 bases each). CDR3 length: 16 amino acids. V gave up 0 bases and J gave up 2 bases, with 15 bases separating them. Germline V lookup: CDR1 SGHRS, CDR2 YFSETQ. For the CDR3, the DNA is TGCGCCAGCAGCTTGGCAACCGGGACGTTAACCTACGAGCAGTACTTC. Translation: CASSLATGTLTYEQYF.

This clonotype was recorded a few times. The CDR3 sequence is CASSYRGDEQYF. The CDR3, as DNA: TGTGCCAGCAGCTATAGGGGAGACGAGCAGTACTTC. V is TRBV6-5 and J is TRBJ2-7; possibly TRBD1 or TRBD2 for D (5 bases each). Germline lookup yields CDR1 MNHEY and CDR2 SVGAGI. V was pared by 6 bases and J by 5 bases, with 11 bases between. The CDR3 runs to 12 residues.

This clonotype was counted ten times or more. The rearrangement joins TRBV11-2 to TRBJ2-1; 9 bases agree with TRBD2. Germline V lookup: CDR1 SGHAT, CDR2 FQNNGV. The V segment lost 5 bases and the J segment 4 bases; nucleotides outside the gene matches: 6. The CDR3 covers 15 residues. The chain's CDR3 is CASSPRGGGYNEQFF. DNA of the CDR3: TGTGCCAGCAGCCCGCGCGGGGGGGGATACAATGAGCAGTTCTTC.

This clonotype was detected ten times or more. This chain connects TRBV20-1 to TRBJ2-3, with D possibly being TRBD1 or TRBD2 (6 bases each). This CDR3 is 14 amino acids long. Trimming shortened V by 4 bases and J by 1 base, and 12 bases separated the two germline ends. Germline CDR1 DFQATT, CDR2 SNEGSKA (reference sequence). CDR3 amino acids: CSATEGGGTDTQYF. CDR3 in DNA: TGCAGTGCTACCGAGGGGGGCGGCACAGATACGCAGTATTTT.

The J gene is TRBJ2-1, the V gene TRBV28; 7 bases fit TRBD1. The V gene's germline CDR1 is MDHEN and CDR2 SYDVKM. V gave up 5 bases and J gave up 4 bases; unmatched junction bases: 14. This CDR3 is built from 17 residues. This CDR3 reads CASSPHSRGRGYNEQFF. The DNA of the CDR3 is TGTGCCAGCAGTCCTCACTCGAGGGGGCGTGGGTACAATGAGCAGTTCTTC.

This clonotype appeared many times. J is TRBJ1-1 and V is TRBV9, with 9 positions matching TRBD1. The CDR3 spans 14 residues. Trimming cost V 1 base and J 6 bases; bases outside gene matches: 4. The germline gives CDR1 SGDLS, CDR2 YYNGEE. CDR3 protein: CASSVRDRDSEAFF. CDR3 DNA sequence: TGTGCCAGCAGCGTACGGGACAGGGACTCTGAAGCTTTCTTT.

J is TRBJ2-1 and V is TRBV3-1; TRBD2 matches at 11 bases. The CDR3 extends over 16 amino acids. Losses at the gene ends were 0 bases for V and 7 bases for J; bases not matched to a gene: 5. Germline lookup yields CDR1 LGHDT and CDR2 YNNKEL (reference sequence). The CDR3, as DNA: TGTGCCAGCAGCCAAGATCTTCTAGCGGGGGGAAATGAGCAGTTCTTC. Translation: CASSQDLLAGGNEQFF.

This clonotype was detected many times. The rearrangement joins TRBV7-9 to TRBJ2-7, with 7 bases lining up with TRBD1. Germline V gene lookup returns CDR1 SEHNR and CDR2 FQNEAQ (reference sequence). The CDR3 extends over 14 amino acids. With 2 bases clipped from V and 3 bases from J, the junction kept 4 bases outside the gene matches. The CDR3 region has the DNA TGTGCCAGCAGCTTACCGGGACAGATCTACGAGCAGTACTTC. Protein product: CASSLPGQIYEQYF.